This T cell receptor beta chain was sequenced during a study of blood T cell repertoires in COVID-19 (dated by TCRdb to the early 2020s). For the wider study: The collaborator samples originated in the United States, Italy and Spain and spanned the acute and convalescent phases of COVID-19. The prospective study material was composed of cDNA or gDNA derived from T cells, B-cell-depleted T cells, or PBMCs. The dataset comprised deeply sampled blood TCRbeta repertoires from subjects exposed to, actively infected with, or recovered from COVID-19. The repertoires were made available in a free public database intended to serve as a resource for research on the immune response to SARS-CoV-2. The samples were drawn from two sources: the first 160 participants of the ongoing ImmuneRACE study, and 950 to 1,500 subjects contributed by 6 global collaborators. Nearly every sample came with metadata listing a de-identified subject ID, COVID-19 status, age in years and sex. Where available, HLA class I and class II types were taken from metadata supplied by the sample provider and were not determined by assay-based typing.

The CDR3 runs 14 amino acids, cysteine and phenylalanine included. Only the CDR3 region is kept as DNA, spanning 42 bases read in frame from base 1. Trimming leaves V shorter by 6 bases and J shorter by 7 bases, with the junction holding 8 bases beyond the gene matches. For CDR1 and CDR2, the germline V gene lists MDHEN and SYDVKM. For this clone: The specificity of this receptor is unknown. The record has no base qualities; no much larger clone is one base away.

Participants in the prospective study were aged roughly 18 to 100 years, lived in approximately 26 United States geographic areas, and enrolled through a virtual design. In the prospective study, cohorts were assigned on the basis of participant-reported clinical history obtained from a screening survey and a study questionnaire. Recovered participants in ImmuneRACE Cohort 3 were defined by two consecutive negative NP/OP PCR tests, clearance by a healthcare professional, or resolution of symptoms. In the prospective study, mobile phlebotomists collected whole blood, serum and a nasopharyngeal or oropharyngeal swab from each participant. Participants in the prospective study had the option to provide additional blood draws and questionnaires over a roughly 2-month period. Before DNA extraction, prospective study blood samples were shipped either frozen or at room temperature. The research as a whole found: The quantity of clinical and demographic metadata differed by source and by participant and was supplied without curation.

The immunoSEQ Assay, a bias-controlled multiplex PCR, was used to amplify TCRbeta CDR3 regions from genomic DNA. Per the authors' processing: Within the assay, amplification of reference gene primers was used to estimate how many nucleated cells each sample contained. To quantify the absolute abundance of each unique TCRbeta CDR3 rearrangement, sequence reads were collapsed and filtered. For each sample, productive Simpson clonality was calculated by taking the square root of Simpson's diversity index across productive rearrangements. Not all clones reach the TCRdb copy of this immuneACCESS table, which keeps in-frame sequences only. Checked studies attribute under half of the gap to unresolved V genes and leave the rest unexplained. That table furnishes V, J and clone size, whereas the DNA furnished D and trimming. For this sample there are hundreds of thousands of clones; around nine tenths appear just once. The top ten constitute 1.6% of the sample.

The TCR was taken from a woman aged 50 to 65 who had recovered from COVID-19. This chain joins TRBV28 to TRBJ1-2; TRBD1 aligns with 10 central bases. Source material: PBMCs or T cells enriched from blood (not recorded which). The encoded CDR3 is CASRTGQGISGYTF. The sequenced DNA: TGTGCCAGCAGGACGGGACAGGGGATAAGTGGCTACACCTTC.